The source of this T cell receptor (beta chain) is a study of T cell repertoires in cytomegalovirus infection. TCRdb processed the reads anew with MiXCR; each CDR3 protein has one entry. The sample consists of around 310,000 distinct CDR3 sequences, roughly 28% of them appearing once. CDR1 is MGHRA, CDR2 YSYEKL, per germline. Trimming removed 3 bases from V and 7 bases from J; junction bases left unmatched: 5. The CDR3 spans 15 residues. As regards this clonotype: Antigen specificity is unknown.

The chain uses TRBV4-1 and TRBJ1-5; 11 bases line up with TRBD1. The clonotype comes from a human donor in good health (CMV status not recorded). Some clones in this sample may be carry-over from other donors' samples. This material consisted of cultured PBMCs, taken from culture after CMV antigen stimulation. CDR3 sequence reads: CASSHGQGAGQPQHF. The CDR3 nucleotides read TGCGCCAGCAGCCATGGACAGGGGGCAGGGCAGCCCCAGCATTTT.